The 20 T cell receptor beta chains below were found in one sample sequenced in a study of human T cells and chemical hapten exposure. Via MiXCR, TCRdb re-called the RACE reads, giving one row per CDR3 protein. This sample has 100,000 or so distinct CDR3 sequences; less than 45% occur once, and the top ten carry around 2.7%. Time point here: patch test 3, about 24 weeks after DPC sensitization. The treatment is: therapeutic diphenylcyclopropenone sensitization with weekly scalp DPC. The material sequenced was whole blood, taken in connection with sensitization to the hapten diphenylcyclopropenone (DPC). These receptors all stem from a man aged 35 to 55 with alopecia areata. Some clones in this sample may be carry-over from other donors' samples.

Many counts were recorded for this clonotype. The CDR3: CASSYSGQDTGELFF. The DNA for the CDR3 is TGTGCCAGCAGTTACTCGGGACAGGACACCGGGGAGCTGTTTTTT. The chain is built from TRBV6-2 or TRBV6-3 and TRBJ2-2, with TRBD1 identical over 8 bases. The V segment lost 0 bases and the J segment 3 bases; nucleotides outside the gene matches: 0. Germline-derived CDR1 and CDR2 are MNHEY and SVGEGT. There are 15 residues in the CDR3.

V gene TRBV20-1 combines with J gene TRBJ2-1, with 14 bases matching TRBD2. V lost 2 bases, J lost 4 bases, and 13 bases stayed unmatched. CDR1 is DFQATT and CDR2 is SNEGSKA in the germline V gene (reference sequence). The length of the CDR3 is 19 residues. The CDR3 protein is CSARPRTSGRTDRYNEQFF. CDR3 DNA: TGCAGTGCTAGACCACGGACTAGCGGGAGGACCGATAGGTACAATGAGCAGTTCTTC.

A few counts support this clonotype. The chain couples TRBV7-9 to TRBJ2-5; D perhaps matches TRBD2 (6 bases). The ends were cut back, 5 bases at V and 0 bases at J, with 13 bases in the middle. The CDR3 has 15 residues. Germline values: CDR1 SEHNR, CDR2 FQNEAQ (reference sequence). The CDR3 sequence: CASSLSRDYQETQYF. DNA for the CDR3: TGTGCCAGCAGCCTGTCCCGGGACTACCAAGAGACCCAGTACTTC.

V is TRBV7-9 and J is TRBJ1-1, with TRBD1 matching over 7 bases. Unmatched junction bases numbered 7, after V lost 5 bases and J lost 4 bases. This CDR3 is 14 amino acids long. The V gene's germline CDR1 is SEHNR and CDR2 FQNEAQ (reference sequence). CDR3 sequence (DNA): TGTGCCAGCAGCCCCCCTACAGGGGCCACTGAAGCTTTCTTT. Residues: CASSPPTGATEAFF.

CDR3 in amino acids: CSAPGGQANTEAFF. The CDR3, as DNA: TGCAGTGCTCCGGGTGGTCAGGCGAACACTGAAGCTTTCTTT. This chain links TRBV20-1 with TRBJ1-1; D is unclear. V lost 5 bases, J lost 1 base, and 14 bases lay in between. The germline gives CDR1 DFQATT, CDR2 SNEGSKA (reference sequence). This CDR3 contains 14 residues.

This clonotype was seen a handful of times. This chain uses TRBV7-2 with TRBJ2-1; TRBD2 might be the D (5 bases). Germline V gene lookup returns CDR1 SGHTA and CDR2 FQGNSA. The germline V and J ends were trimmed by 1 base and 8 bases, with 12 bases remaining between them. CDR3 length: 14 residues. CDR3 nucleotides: TGTGCCAGCAGCTTAGTGAGCGGTCGGGATGAGCAGTTCTTC. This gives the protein CASSLVSGRDEQFF.

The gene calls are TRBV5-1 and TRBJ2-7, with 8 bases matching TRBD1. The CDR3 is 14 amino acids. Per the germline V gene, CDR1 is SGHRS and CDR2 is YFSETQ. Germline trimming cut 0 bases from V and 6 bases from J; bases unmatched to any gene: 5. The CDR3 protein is CASSLGQGTGEQYV. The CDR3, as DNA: TGCGCCAGCAGCTTGGGACAGGGGACAGGCGAGCAGTACGTC.

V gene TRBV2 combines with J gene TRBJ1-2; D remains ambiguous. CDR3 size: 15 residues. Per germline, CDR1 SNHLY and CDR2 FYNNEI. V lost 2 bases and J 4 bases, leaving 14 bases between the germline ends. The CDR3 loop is CASSESLGFFYGYTF. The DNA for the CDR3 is TGTGCCAGCAGTGAATCGTTGGGGTTCTTCTATGGCTACACCTTC.

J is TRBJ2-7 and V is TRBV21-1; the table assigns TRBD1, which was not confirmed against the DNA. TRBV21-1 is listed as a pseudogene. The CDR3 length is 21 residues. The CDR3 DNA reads TGTGCCAGCAGCAAACGGGGGACAGGGGGCACCCTTAGACCCGGTTCCTACGAGCAGTACGTC. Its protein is CASSKRGTGGTLRPGSYEQYV.

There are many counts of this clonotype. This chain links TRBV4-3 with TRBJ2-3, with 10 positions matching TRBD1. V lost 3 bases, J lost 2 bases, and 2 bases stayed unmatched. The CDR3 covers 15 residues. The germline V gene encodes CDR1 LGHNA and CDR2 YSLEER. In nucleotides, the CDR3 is TGCGCCAGCAGCCAGGACAGGGGGGTCACAGATACGCAGTATTTT. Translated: CASSQDRGVTDTQYF.

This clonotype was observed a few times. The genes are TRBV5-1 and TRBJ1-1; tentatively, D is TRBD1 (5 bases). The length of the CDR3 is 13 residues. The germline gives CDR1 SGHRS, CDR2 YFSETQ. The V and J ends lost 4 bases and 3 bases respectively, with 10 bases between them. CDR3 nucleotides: TGCGCCAGCAGCGGGGACCGCTACACTGAAGCTTTCTTT. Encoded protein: CASSGDRYTEAFF. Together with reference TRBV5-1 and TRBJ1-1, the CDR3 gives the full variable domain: KAGVTQTPRYLIKTRGQQVTLSCSPISGHRSVSWYQQTPGQGLQFLFEYFSETQRNKGNFPGRFSGRQFSNSRSEMNVSTLELGDSALYLCASSGDRYTEAFFGQGTRLTVV.

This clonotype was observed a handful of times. The CDR3 DNA reads as TGTGCCAGCAGTTACAGGGGGCAGTACGAGCAGTACTTC. Translating gives CASSYRGQYEQYF. V is TRBV6-5 and J is TRBJ2-7; TRBD1 agrees at 7 bases. The CDR3 consists of 13 residues. Losses at the gene ends were 2 bases for V and 4 bases for J; bases not matched to a gene: 2. Per the germline V gene, CDR1 is MNHEY and CDR2 is SVGAGI.

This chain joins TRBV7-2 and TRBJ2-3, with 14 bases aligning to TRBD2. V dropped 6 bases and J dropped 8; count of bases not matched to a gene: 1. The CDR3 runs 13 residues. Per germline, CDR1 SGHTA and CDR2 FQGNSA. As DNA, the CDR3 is TGTGCCAGCAGGGGACTAGCGGGAGTTACGCAGTATTTT. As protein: CASRGLAGVTQYF.

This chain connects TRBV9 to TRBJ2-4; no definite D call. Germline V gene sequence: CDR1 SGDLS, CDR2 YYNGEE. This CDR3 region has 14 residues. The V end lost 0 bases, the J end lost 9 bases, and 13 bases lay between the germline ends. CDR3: CASSVGVNSLIQYF. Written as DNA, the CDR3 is TGTGCCAGCAGCGTAGGGGTAAACAGTCTCATTCAGTACTTC. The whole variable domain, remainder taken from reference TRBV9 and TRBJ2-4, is DSGVTQTPKHLITATGQRVTLRCSPRSGDLSVYWYQQSLDQGLQFLIQYYNGEERAKGNILERFSAQQFPDLHSELNLSSLELGDSALYFCASSVGVNSLIQYFGAGTRLSVL.

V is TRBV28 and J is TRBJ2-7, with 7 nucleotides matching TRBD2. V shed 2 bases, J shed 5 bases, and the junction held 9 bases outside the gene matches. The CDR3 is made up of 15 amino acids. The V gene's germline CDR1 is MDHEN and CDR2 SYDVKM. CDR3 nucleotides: TGTGCCAGCAGTTTAGAACTAGCGTCCCGGGACGAGCAGTACTTC. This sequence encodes CASSLELASRDEQYF.

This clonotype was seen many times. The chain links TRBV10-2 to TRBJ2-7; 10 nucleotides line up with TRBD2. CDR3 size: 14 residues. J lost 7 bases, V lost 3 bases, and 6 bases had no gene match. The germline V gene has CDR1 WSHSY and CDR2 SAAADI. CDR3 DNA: TGCGCCAGCAGTGATGGGCTAGCGGGAGCAGAGCAGTACGTC. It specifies CASSDGLAGAEQYV.

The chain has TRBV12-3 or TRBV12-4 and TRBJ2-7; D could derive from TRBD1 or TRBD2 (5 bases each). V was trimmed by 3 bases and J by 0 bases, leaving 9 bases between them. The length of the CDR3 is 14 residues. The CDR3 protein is CASSLGEFSYEQYV. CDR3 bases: TGTGCCAGCAGTTTGGGGGAGTTCTCCTACGAGCAGTACGTC.

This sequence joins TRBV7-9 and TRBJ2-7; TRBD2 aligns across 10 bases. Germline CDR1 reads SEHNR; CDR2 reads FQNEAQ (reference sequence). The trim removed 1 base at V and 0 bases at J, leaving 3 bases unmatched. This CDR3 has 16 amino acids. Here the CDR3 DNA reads TGTGCCAGCAGCTTAGAAGGACTAGCGGTCTCCTACGAGCAGTACTTC. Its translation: CASSLEGLAVSYEQYF.

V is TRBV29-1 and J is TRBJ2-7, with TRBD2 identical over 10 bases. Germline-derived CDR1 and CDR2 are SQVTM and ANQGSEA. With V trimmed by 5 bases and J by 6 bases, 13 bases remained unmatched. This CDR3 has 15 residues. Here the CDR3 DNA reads TGCAGCGTTCGCCTGCCAGCGGGAGGGTATAGCGAGCAGTACTTC. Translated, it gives CSVRLPAGGYSEQYF.

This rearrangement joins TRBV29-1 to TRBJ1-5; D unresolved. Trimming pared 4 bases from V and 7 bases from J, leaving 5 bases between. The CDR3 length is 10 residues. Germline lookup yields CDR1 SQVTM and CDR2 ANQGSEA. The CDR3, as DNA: TGCAGCGTTGGGTTGCAGCCCCAGCATTTT. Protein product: CSVGLQPQHF.